In its sample, the clone carrying this T cell receptor beta chain is medium-sized. The data are from a study of metastatic and nonmetastatic thyroid tumors. Study information: Patients with malignant and benign thyroid disease provided blood and tumor or nodule tissue, whose repertoires were compared.

The J segment lost 2 bases and the V segment lost 1 base, leaving 8 bases of the junction unmatched. Germline values: CDR1 MGHRA, CDR2 YSYEKL. The CDR3 covers 18 residues. TCRdb reanalyzed the PCR reads with MiXCR. The table includes around 10,000 clones, 12% detected once. No patient received treatment before thyroid surgery. Sequencing used blood. This sequence originates from a female donor with papillary thyroid cancer or a benign thyroid nodule (not recorded which). Some clones in this sample may be carry-over from other donors' samples. The V gene is TRBV4-1, the J gene TRBJ2-6, with 7 bases matching TRBD1. The CDR3, as DNA: TGCGCCAGCAGCCAAGTCTTGACAGGGTCGACTGGGGCCAACGTCCTGACTTTC. Its protein product is CASSQVLTGSTGANVLTF.